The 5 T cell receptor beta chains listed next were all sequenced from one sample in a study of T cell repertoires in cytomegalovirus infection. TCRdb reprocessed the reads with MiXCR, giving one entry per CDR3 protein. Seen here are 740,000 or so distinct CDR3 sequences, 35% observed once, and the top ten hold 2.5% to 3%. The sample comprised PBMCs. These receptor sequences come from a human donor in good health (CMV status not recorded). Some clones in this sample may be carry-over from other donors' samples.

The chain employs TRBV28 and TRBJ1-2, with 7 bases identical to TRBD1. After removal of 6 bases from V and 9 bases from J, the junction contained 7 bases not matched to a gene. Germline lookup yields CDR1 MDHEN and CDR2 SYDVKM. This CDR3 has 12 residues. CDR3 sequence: CASRGTVSRYTF. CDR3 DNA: TGTGCCAGCAGGGGGACAGTCAGTCGCTACACCTTC.

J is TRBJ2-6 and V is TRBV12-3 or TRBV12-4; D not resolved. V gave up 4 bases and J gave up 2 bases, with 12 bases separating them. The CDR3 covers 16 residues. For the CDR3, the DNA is TGTGCCAGCAGTTATCTTAAAGGGACTGGGGCCAACGTCCTGACTTTC. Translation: CASSYLKGTGANVLTF.

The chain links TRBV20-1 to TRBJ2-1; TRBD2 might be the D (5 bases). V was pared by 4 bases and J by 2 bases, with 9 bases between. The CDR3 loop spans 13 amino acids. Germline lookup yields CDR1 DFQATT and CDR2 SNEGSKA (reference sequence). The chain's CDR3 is CSAIAGTYNEQFF. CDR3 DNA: TGCAGTGCTATCGCGGGTACCTACAATGAGCAGTTCTTC.

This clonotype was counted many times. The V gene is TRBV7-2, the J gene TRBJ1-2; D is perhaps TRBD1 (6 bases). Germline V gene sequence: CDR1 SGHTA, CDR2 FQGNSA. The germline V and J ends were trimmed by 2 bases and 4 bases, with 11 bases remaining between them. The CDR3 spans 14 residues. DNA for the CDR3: TGTGCCAGCAGCTTATTTGGGGGCAGCTATGGCTACACCTTC. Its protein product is CASSLFGGSYGYTF.

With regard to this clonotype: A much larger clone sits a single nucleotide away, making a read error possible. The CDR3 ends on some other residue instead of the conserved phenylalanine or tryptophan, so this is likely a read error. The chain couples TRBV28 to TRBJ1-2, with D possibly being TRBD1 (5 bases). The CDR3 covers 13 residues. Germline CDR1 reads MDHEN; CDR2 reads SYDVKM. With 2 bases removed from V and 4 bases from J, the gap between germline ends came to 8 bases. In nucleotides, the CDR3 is TGTGCCAGCAGTTTACAGGACACCTATGGCTACACCTTA. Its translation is CASSLQDTYGYTL.